The T cell receptor (beta chain) under discussion was sequenced for a study of beta chain features in type 1 diabetes. The entirety of the isolated RNA underwent reverse transcription, so expressed TCRB transcripts were sequenced. Sequenced by immunoSEQ multiplex PCR; TCRdb stores in-frame clones only, minus some. This table holds 130,000 or so clones, roughly 10% found once. A remark on this clone: The target antigen is unknown.

The germline gives CDR1 MNHNS, CDR2 SASEGT. The CDR3 extends over 12 amino acids. The ends were cut back, 4 bases at V and 8 bases at J, with 9 bases in the middle. The study's findings and limits: Type 1 diabetes patients had TCRB CDR3s that were shorter (moderately but significantly so) in all four CD4+ subsets.

The clonotype comes from a man aged 25-45 years with type 1 diabetes. Sequenced: central memory CD4+ T cells from blood. The rearrangement joins TRBV6-1 to TRBJ2-1, with TRBD2 as a possible D gene (5 bases). Written as DNA, the CDR3 is TGTGCCAGCAGTGGGTACGGGGATGAGCAGTTCTTC. Translating gives CASSGYGDEQFF.